A single T cell receptor (beta chain) is shown here with its context. Its antigen is undetermined. This sample was included in a study of cytomegalovirus exposure and HLA in healthy donors. Findings of the study overall: Across HLA loci, a later analysis found differing TCR association rates, with DRB1 most and HLA-C fewest. In a later analysis, common viral pathogens appeared linked to several of the most significant clusters. Association with HLA alleles at 0.05 false discovery rate was found for around 17,000 TCR beta sequences in a later analysis.

Healthy bone marrow donors made up the donor group. V dropped 0 bases and J dropped 10; count of bases not matched to a gene: 1. Germline-derived CDR1 and CDR2 are SGHRS and YFSETQ. This CDR3 comprises 12 residues. PCR used 60 Vbeta primers and 13 Jbeta primers. Data came from immunoSEQ multiplex PCR; TCRdb stores just in-frame clones and leaves some out. The data hold 110,000 to 150,000 clones, with 65% to 85% observed a single time. Sequencing used PBMCs. This TCR was recovered from a male donor in good health and CMV-seronegative. This chain joins TRBV5-1 and TRBJ2-1; 7 nucleotides align to TRBD1. The DNA for the CDR3 is TGCGCCAGCAGCTTGGACAGGGGAGAGCAGTTCTTC. Encoded protein: CASSLDRGEQFF.